The TCR beta chain under discussion was sequenced for a study of regulatory T cells. Primers: 52 TRBV forward and 13 TRBJ reverse. Assay used: immunoSEQ multiplex PCR; TCRdb lists only in-frame clones, some missing. The sample includes 20,000 to 25,000 clones, 70% to 90% seen only once; the top ten take 1.3%. Points from the study as a whole: Regulatory T cells showed the strongest V-J pair restriction and V/J gene skewing among patient repertoires. In CD3G-deficient patients, conventional CD4+ T cells were enriched for hydrophobic CDR3 residues at positions 6 and 7.

Regulatory (CD25-high CD127-low) and conventional (CD25-low CD127-high) CD4+ T cells were sorted separately. To note about this clone: Its antigen is undetermined.

Trimming took off 5 bases at V and 7 bases at J, with 21 bases between the two ends. Per germline, CDR1 MDHEN and CDR2 SYDVKM. The CDR3 extends over 15 amino acids. V is TRBV28 and J is TRBJ2-7; D may correspond to TRBD1 or TRBD2 (5 bases each). This receptor was identified in a child under 18 with CD3G deficiency. The specimen was conventional CD4+ T cells sorted from blood. For the CDR3, the DNA is TGTGCCAGCAGTCCGTTCAGGGTGGGGGTTCGGGAGCAGTACTTC. This codes for CASSPFRVGVREQYF.